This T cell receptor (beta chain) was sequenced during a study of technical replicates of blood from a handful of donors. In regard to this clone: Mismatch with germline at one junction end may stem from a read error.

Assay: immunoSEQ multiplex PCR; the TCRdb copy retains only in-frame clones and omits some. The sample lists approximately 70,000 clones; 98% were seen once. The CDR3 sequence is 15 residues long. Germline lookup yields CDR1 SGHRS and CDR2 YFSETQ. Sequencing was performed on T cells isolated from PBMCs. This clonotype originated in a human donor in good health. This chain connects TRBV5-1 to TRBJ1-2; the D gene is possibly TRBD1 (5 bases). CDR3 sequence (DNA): TGCGCCAGCAGCTTGGCTGGGACTAGTTACTACGGCTACACCTTC. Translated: CASSLAGTSYYGYTF.